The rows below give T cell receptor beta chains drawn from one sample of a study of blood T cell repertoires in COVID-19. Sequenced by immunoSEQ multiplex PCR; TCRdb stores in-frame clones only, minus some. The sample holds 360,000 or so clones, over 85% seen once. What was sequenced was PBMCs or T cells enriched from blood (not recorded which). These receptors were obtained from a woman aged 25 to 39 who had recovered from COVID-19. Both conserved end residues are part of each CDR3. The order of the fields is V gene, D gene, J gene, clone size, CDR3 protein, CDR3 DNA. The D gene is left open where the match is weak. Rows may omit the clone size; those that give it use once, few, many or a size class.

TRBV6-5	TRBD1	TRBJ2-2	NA	CASMRTGRTGELFF	TGTGCCAGCATGCGGACAGGTCGAACCGGGGAGCTGTTTTTT
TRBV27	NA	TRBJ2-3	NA	CASSLLRADTQYF	TGTGCCAGCAGTTTGTTACGCGCGGATACGCAGTATTTT
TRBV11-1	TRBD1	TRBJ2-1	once	CASSATGNNEQFF	TGTGCCAGCAGCGCGACAGGGAACAATGAGCAGTTCTTC
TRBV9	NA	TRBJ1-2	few	CASSVEPGLGGYTF	TGTGCCAGCAGCGTAGAGCCAGGCTTAGGTGGCTACACCTTC
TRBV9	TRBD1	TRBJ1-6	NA	CASSGTSGTGRSPLHF	TGTGCCAGCAGCGGGACATCCGGGACAGGCAGATCACCCCTCCACTTT
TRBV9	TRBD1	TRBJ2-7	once	CASSVGTGPYEQYF	TGTGCCAGCAGCGTAGGGACAGGGCCCTACGAGCAGTACTTC
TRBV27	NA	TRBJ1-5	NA	CASSRQINQPQHF	TGTGCCAGCAGTCGACAGATCAATCAGCCCCAGCATTTT
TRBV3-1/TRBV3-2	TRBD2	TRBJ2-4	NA	CATLGGSKNIQYF	TGTGCCACCCTGGGGGGGTCCAAAAACATTCAGTACTTC
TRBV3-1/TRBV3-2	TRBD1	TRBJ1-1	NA	CASSHDRVGGIAFF	TGTGCCAGCAGCCACGACAGGGTAGGTGGTATAGCTTTCTTT
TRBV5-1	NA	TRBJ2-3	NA	CASSLGGTTDTQYF	TGCGCCAGCAGCTTGGGAGGAACTACAGATACGCAGTATTTT
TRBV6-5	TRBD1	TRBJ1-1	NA	CASRLAGGNEAFF	TGTGCCAGCAGGTTAGCAGGGGGAAATGAAGCTTTCTTT
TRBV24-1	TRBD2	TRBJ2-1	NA	CATSDPPGLAGYNEQFF	TGTGCCACCAGTGATCCCCCGGGACTAGCGGGATACAATGAGCAGTTCTTC
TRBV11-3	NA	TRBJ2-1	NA	CASSPLAGPYNEQFF	TGTGCCAGCAGCCCATTGGCGGGGCCCTACAATGAGCAGTTCTTC
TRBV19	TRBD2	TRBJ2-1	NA	CASSIMASGGDEQFF	TGTGCCAGTAGTATAATGGCTAGCGGAGGGGATGAGCAGTTCTTC
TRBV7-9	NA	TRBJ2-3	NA	CASSLAEGLKWLDTQYF	TGTGCCAGCAGCTTAGCGGAGGGCTTAAAGTGGCTAGATACGCAGTATTTT
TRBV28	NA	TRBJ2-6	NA	CASSVEWGAGANVLTF	TGTGCCAGCAGTGTCGAATGGGGCGCTGGGGCCAACGTCCTGACTTTC
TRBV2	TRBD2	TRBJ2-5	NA	CASLASGSYETQYF	TGTGCCAGCTTAGCCAGCGGGAGTTATGAGACCCAGTACTTC
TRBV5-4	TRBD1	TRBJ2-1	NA	CASSLVTGQGHEQFF	TGTGCCAGCAGCTTGGTTACGGGACAGGGACATGAGCAGTTCTTC
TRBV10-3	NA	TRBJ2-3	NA	CATAASTDTQYF	TGTGCCACGGCGGCGAGCACAGATACGCAGTATTTT
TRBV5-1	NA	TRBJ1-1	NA	CASSHGADTEAFF	TGCGCCAGCAGCCATGGGGCGGACACTGAAGCTTTCTTT
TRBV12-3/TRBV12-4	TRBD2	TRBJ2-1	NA	CAIRGRGADEQFF	TGTGCCATCCGGGGGCGGGGGGCCGATGAGCAGTTCTTC
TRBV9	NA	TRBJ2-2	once	CASSVGMQRGGNTGELFF	TGTGCCAGCAGCGTAGGGATGCAGCGAGGAGGGAACACCGGGGAGCTGTTTTTT
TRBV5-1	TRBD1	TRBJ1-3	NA	CASSLDQGALSGNTIYF	TGCGCCAGCAGCTTGGATCAGGGGGCCCTCTCTGGAAACACCATATATTTT
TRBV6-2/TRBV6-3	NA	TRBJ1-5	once	CASSRIPLYFSLDQHF	TGTGCCAGCAGTCGAATCCCACTATACTTTTCACTTGACCAGCATTTT
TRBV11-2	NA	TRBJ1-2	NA	CASSLDLAGDFRGYTF	TGTGCCAGCAGCTTAGATTTGGCAGGGGATTTCCGTGGCTACACCTTC
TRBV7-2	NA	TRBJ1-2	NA	CASSLKEGWWRDGYTF	TGTGCCAGCAGCTTAAAGGAGGGCTGGTGGCGAGATGGCTACACCTTC
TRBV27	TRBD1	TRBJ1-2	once	CASSFSGGGYTF	TGTGCCAGCAGTTTCTCAGGGGGTGGCTACACCTTC
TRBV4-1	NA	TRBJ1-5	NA	CASSQGRGKQPQHF	TGCGCCAGCAGCCAAGGAAGGGGGAAACAGCCCCAGCATTTT
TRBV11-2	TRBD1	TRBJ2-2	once	CASSLFNRGYANTGELFF	TGTGCCAGCAGCTTATTTAACAGGGGTTACGCGAACACCGGGGAGCTGTTTTTT
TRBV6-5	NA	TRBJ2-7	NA	CASSYSFSGEQYF	TGTGCCAGCAGTTACTCCTTTTCGGGAGAGCAGTACTTC
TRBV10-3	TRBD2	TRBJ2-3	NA	CAIREVLAGGNTDTQYF	TGTGCCATCAGAGAAGTCCTAGCGGGTGGAAACACAGATACGCAGTATTTT
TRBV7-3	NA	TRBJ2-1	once	CASSNGLQKFF	TGTGCCAGCAGCAACGGTCTCCAAAAGTTCTTC
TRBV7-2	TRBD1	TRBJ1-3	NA	CASSSSPTGAGNTIYF	TGTGCCAGCAGCTCAAGCCCGACAGGGGCTGGAAACACCATATATTTT
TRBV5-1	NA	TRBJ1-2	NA	CASSVEGAGNYGYTF	TGCGCCAGCAGCGTGGAGGGCGCGGGGAACTATGGCTACACCTTC
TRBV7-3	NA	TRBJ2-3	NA	CASSTSGGTDTQYF	TGTGCCAGCAGCACATCCGGGGGCACAGATACGCAGTATTTT
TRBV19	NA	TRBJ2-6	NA	CAGGGSSGANVLTF	TGTGCCGGGGGCGGGAGCTCTGGGGCCAACGTCCTGACTTTC
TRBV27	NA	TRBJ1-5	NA	CASSLFINQPQHF	TGTGCCAGCAGTTTATTCATTAATCAGCCCCAGCATTTT
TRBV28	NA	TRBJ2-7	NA	CASSPRVRGYEQYF	TGTGCCAGCAGTCCCCGGGTTCGAGGCTACGAGCAGTACTTC
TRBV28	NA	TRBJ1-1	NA	CASRVVAESFF	TGTGCCAGCAGGGTCGTTGCCGAGAGTTTCTTT
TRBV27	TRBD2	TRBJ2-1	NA	CASSLSVSGKPANEQFF	TGTGCCAGCAGTTTATCGGTTAGCGGGAAGCCCGCCAATGAGCAGTTCTTC
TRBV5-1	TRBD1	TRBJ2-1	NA	CASNEGQGAYNEQFF	TGCGCCAGCAACGAGGGACAGGGGGCCTACAATGAGCAGTTCTTC
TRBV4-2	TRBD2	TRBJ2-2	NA	CASSKREVGTGELFF	TGTGCCAGCAGCAAGCGGGAGGTTGGCACCGGGGAGCTGTTTTTT
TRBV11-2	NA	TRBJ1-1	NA	CASSLDHGGTEAFF	TGTGCCAGCAGCTTAGATCACGGGGGCACTGAAGCTTTCTTT
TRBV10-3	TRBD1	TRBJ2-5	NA	CAISAWDRGQETQYF	TGTGCCATCAGTGCATGGGACAGGGGTCAGGAGACCCAGTACTTC
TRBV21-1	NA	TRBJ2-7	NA	CASSKAAALDYEQYF	TGTGCCAGCAGCAAAGCGGCGGCCTTAGACTACGAGCAGTACTTC
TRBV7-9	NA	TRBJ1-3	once	CASSLYQGLIGNTIYF	TGTGCCAGCAGCTTATATCAGGGTTTAATTGGAAACACCATATATTTT
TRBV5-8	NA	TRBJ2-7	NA	CASSHRDSYEQYF	TGTGCCAGCAGCCACCGAGACAGCTACGAGCAGTACTTC
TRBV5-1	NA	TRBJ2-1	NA	CASSPGLISYNEQFF	TGCGCCAGCAGCCCCGGACTGATCTCCTACAATGAGCAGTTCTTC
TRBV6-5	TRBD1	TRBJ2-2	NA	CASSSWTGATGELFF	TGTGCCAGCAGTTCTTGGACAGGGGCCACCGGGGAGCTGTTTTTT
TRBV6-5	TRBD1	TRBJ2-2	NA	CASTQGAGELFF	TGTGCCAGCACCCAGGGGGCAGGGGAGCTGTTTTTT
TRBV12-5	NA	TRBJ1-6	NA	CASGINSNSPLHF	TGTGCTAGTGGGATCAACAGTAATTCACCCCTCCACTTT
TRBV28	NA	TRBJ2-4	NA	CASSFTIRAKNIQYF	TGTGCCAGCAGTTTTACGATTCGGGCCAAAAACATTCAGTACTTC
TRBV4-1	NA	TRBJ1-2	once	CASSSPGADYGYTF	TGCGCCAGCAGTTCTCCAGGGGCTGACTATGGCTACACCTTC
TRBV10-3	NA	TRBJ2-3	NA	CAISEGLGADTQYF	TGTGCCATCAGTGAGGGACTCGGAGCAGATACGCAGTATTTT
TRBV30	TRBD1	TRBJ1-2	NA	CAWRAGGGYTF	TGTGCCTGGAGAGCAGGGGGAGGCTACACCTTC
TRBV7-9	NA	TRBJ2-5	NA	CASSLVGPGETQYF	TGTGCCAGCAGCTTAGTGGGGCCGGGAGAGACCCAGTACTTC
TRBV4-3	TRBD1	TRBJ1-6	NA	CASSQLGQGVSPLHF	TGCGCCAGCAGCCAACTGGGACAGGGGGTTTCACCCCTCCACTTT